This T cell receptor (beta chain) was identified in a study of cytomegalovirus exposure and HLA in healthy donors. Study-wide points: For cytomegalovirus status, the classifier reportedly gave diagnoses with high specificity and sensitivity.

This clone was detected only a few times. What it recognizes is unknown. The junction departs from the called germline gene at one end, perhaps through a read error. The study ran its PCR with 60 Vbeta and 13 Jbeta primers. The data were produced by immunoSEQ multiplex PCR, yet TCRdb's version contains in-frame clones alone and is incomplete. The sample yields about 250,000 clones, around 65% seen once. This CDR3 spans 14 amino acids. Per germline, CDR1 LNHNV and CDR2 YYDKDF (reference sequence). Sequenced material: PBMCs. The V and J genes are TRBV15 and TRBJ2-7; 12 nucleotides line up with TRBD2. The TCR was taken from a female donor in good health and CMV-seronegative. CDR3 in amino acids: CATSRGTSGTLPNF. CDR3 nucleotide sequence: TGTGCCACCAGCAGAGGGACTAGCGGGACCCTACCCAACTTC.